The 19 T cell receptor beta chains presented below share a single source sample, sequenced in a study of T cells in Graves' hyperthyroidism and ophthalmopathy. RNA transcripts gave rise to amplified TCR beta CDR3 regions. Carried out on the TCR CDR3, a first-round RT-PCR used the HTBI primer set. From the multiplex PCR reads, TCRdb called clonotypes with MiXCR, one entry per CDR3 protein. In the table there are under 250,000 distinct CDR3 sequences, 17% of which are singletons. The sequenced material came from blood. All receptors come from a woman in her forties or fifties with Graves' hyperthyroidism.

V and J are TRBV14 and TRBJ2-3; D remains unclear. The CDR3 covers 17 residues. Per the germline V gene, CDR1 is SGHDN and CDR2 is FVKESK. Trimming pared 0 bases from V and 0 bases from J, leaving 13 bases between. CDR3 DNA: TGTGCCAGCAGCCAAGATCTGGCCTACGTAAGCACAGATACGCAGTATTTT. It translates to CASSQDLAYVSTDTQYF.

This chain uses TRBV11-2 with TRBJ1-1; D remains unclear. From germline, CDR1 is SGHAT and CDR2 FQNNGV. The CDR3 has 13 residues. The V end lost 5 bases, the J end lost 6 bases, and 13 bases lay between the germline ends. CDR3 sequence reads: CASSNDGMAEAFF. In nucleotides, the CDR3 is TGTGCCAGCAGCAATGACGGGATGGCTGAAGCTTTCTTT. The full variable domain, rest sourced from reference TRBV11-2 and TRBJ1-1, is EAGVAQSPRYKIIEKRQSVAFWCNPISGHATLYWYQQILGQGPKLLIQFQNNGVVDDSQLPKDRFSAERLKGVDSTLKIQPAKLEDSAVYLCASSNDGMAEAFFGQGTRLTVV.

This clonotype was counted many times. This chain uses TRBV20-1 with TRBJ1-3, with 10 bases that match TRBD1. The CDR3 is made up of 15 amino acids. The germline V gene encodes CDR1 DFQATT and CDR2 SNEGSKA (reference sequence). The junction had 2 bases not matched to a gene; V was cut back by 1 base and J by 2 bases. For the CDR3, the DNA is TGCAGTGCTAGAGGGGACAGGGGAGCTGGAAACACCATATATTTT. Translation: CSARGDRGAGNTIYF.

The chain combines TRBV19 with TRBJ2-7; perhaps TRBD2 as D (6 bases). This CDR3 is built from 15 residues. Looked up from germline, CDR1 is LNHDA and CDR2 is SQIVND (reference sequence). V gave up 6 bases and J gave up 2 bases, with 17 bases separating them. The CDR3 nucleotides are TGTGCCAGTAGGAAAGCGGGCAGGGCAGCCTACGAGCAGTACTTC. Protein sequence: CASRKAGRAAYEQYF. The whole variable domain, remainder taken from reference TRBV19 and TRBJ2-7, is DGGITQSPKYLFRKEGQNVTLSCEQNLNHDAMYWYRQDPGQGLRLIYYSQIVNDFQKGDIAEGYSVSREKKESFPLTVTSAQKNPTAFYLCASRKAGRAAYEQYFGPGTRLTVT.

This clonotype was observed at least ten times. The chain combines TRBV12-3 or TRBV12-4 with TRBJ1-2; TRBD1 aligns across 9 bases. This CDR3 spans 14 amino acids. Losses at the gene ends were 7 bases for V and 4 bases for J; bases not matched to a gene: 7. The CDR3, as DNA: TGTGCCAGCACCTCTCAGACAGGGGGCTATGGCTACACCTTC. Encoded protein: CASTSQTGGYGYTF.

This chain links TRBV20-1 with TRBJ2-7, with 14 bases matching TRBD2. With V trimmed by 3 bases and J by 6 bases, 7 bases remained unmatched. Germline V gene lookup returns CDR1 DFQATT and CDR2 SNEGSKA (reference sequence). This CDR3 comprises 15 residues. The CDR3 coding sequence is TGCAGTGCTAGTGGACTAGCGGGAGGCAGGGGCGAGCAGTACTTC. This encodes CSASGLAGGRGEQYF.

The sample holds many counts of this clonotype. The V and J genes are TRBV20-1 and TRBJ1-2; tentatively, D is TRBD1 (6 bases). Trimming left V 1 base short and J 8 bases short, with 14 bases between. The length of the CDR3 is 13 residues. CDR1 and CDR2 (germline): DFQATT, SNEGSKA (reference sequence). The CDR3 loop reads CSARARTDLGYTF. As DNA, the CDR3 is TGCAGTGCTAGAGCGCGGACAGATTTGGGCTACACCTTC.

The rearrangement joins TRBV6-1 to TRBJ1-2; tentatively, D is TRBD1 (6 bases). The CDR3 runs 16 residues. The germline V gene has CDR1 MNHNS and CDR2 SASEGT. V shed 7 bases and J shed 2 bases, with 20 bases lying between them. As DNA, the CDR3 is TGTGCCAGCAAGAGCTGGGGGCGGCTCGCGAACTATGGCTACACCTTC. It specifies CASKSWGRLANYGYTF.

At least ten counts were recorded for this clonotype. The J gene is TRBJ2-1, the V gene TRBV7-3, with 10 bases identical to TRBD2. The V and J ends lost 3 bases and 4 bases, in that order; junction bases with no gene match: 9. CDR1 SGHTA and CDR2 FQGTGA come from the germline V gene. This CDR3 has 17 residues. CDR3 region: CASSFTKLAGLYNEQFF. The CDR3 coding sequence is TGTGCCAGCAGCTTTACCAAACTAGCGGGATTGTACAATGAGCAGTTCTTC. The full variable domain, with the rest looked up from reference TRBV7-3 and TRBJ2-1, is GAGVSQTPSNKVTEKGKYVELRCDPISGHTALYWYRQSLGQGPEFLIYFQGTGAADDSGLPNDRFFAVRPEGSVSTLKIQRTERGDSAVYLCASSFTKLAGLYNEQFFGPGTRLTVL.

The rearrangement links TRBV3-1 to TRBJ2-2; D remains ambiguous. Trimming shortened V by 1 base and J by 10 bases, and 13 bases separated the two germline ends. The CDR3 covers 14 residues. Germline CDR1 LGHDT, CDR2 YNNKEL (reference sequence). The CDR3: CASSQVAVLSELFF. The CDR3 DNA follows: TGTGCCAGCAGCCAAGTGGCTGTTCTGTCGGAGCTGTTTTTT.

This clonotype has a handful of counts. The chain employs TRBV6-1 and TRBJ2-3; no clear D gene. The CDR3 has 12 residues. Germline values: CDR1 MNHNS, CDR2 SASEGT. The V end was cut by 10 bases, the J end by 0 bases, with 8 bases between. The CDR3, as DNA: TGTGCCACCACAAAAAGCACAGATACGCAGTATTTT. It encodes CATTKSTDTQYF.

This clonotype was recorded once. The V and J genes are TRBV11-2 and TRBJ1-1, with D possibly TRBD1 on 5 matching bases. This CDR3 contains 14 residues. V was clipped by 0 bases and J by 5 bases, with 10 bases between them. Germline V CDR1 and CDR2: SGHAT, FQNNGV. CDR3 region: CASSLDPGTTEAFF. The DNA of the CDR3 is TGTGCCAGCAGCTTAGATCCAGGGACGACTGAAGCTTTCTTT.

This clonotype appeared a few times. The CDR3 DNA follows: TGTGCTAGTCGTAACAGCGGGAGTCCCACAGATACGCAGTATTTT. This codes for CASRNSGSPTDTQYF. The rearrangement links TRBV12-5 to TRBJ2-3, with TRBD2 matching 8 bases. Germline assignment: CDR1 LGHNT and CDR2 FRNRAP. The CDR3 is 15 amino acids. J lost 2 bases, V lost 8 bases, and 9 bases had no gene match. The variable domain in full, completed from reference TRBV12-5 and TRBJ2-3, reads DARVTQTPRHKVTEMGQEVTMRCQPILGHNTVFWYRQTMMQGLELLAYFRNRAPLDDSGMPKDRFSAEMPDATLATLKIQPSEPRDSAVYFCASRNSGSPTDTQYFGPGTRLTVL.

Turning to this clonotype: It may be a read error: a sequence one base away is much more abundant. This sequence joins TRBV6-6 and TRBJ2-2; D unclear. Trimming stripped 0 bases from V and 2 bases from J, with 10 bases between. The CDR3 has 16 amino acids. From germline, CDR1 is MNHNY and CDR2 SVGAGI (reference sequence). The CDR3 DNA reads as TGTGCCAGCAGTTACTCTCAATTCCACAACACCGGGGAGCTGTTTTTT. Translating it yields CASSYSQFHNTGELFF.

This clonotype has a handful of counts. The chain links TRBV6-1 to TRBJ2-4; TRBD2 matches 7 bases. The V and J ends lost 6 bases and 4 bases, in that order; junction bases with no gene match: 3. CDR1 and CDR2 from the germline V gene are MNHNS and SASEGT. CDR3 size: 13 residues. The CDR3 DNA sequence: TGTGCCAGCAGCCTCGGGGGGAAAAACATTCAGTACTTC. This translates into CASSLGGKNIQYF.

This clonotype was seen repeatedly, ten times or more. This CDR3 is CASSLTGTGWAYEQYF. As DNA, the CDR3 is TGTGCCAGCAGTTTAACCGGGACAGGGTGGGCCTACGAGCAGTACTTC. The gene calls are TRBV6-1 and TRBJ2-7, with TRBD1 identical over 9 bases. There are 16 residues in the CDR3. Germline V gives CDR1 MNHNS, CDR2 SASEGT. With 5 bases clipped from V and 2 bases from J, the junction kept 10 bases outside the gene matches.

This clonotype was seen a handful of times. The chain has TRBV19 and TRBJ2-1; no firm D call. CDR1 and CDR2 (germline): LNHDA, SQIVND (reference sequence). The CDR3 has 13 residues. The germline V and J ends were trimmed by 2 bases and 3 bases, with 5 bases remaining between them. This chain's CDR3 is CASSISDYNEQFF. The CDR3 DNA reads as TGTGCCAGTAGTATATCAGACTACAATGAGCAGTTCTTC.

This clonotype was counted many times. The CDR3 DNA is TGTGCCAGCAGCTACCCATCGAGCGGGATCGTCTCCTACGAGCAGTACTTC. Its translation is CASSYPSSGIVSYEQYF. The chain employs TRBV11-1 and TRBJ2-7; 7 nucleotides agree with TRBD2. V shed 4 bases and J 0 bases; nucleotides not matched to a gene: 12. The germline gives CDR1 SGHAT, CDR2 FQDESV (reference sequence). The CDR3 contains 17 residues.

This clonotype was seen a few times. The chain carries TRBV29-1 and TRBJ2-5, with 9 bases identical to TRBD1. Trimming took 6 bases from V and 2 from J; bases not matched to a gene: 7. Germline CDR1 SQVTM, CDR2 ANQGSEA. This CDR3 spans 14 amino acids. CDR3 in DNA: TGCAGCGTCCAAAACAGGGGGCGACAAGAGACCCAGTACTTC. Translating it yields CSVQNRGRQETQYF.